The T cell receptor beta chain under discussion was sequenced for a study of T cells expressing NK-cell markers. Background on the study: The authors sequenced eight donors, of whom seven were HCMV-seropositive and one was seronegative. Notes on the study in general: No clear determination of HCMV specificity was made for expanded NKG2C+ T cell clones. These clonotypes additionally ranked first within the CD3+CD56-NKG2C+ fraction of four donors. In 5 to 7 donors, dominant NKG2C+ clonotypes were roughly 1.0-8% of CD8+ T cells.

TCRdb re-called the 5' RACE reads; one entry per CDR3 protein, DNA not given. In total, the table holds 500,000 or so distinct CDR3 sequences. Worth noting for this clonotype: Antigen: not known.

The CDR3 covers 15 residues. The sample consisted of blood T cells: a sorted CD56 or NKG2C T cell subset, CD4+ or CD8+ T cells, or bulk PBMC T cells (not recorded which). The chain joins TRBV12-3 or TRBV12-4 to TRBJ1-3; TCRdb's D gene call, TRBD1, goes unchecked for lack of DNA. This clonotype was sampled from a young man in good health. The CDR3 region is CASSQSGTAGNTIYF.